A selection of T cell receptor beta chains follows, all from one sample in a study of shared clonotypes between healthy human individuals. Only in-frame clones appear in the TCRdb table, and some are missing; sequencing was by immunoSEQ multiplex PCR. Among nearly 1,000,000 clones listed, around three quarters were seen once. Sequences were obtained from memory CD4+ T cells sorted from blood. Source of these receptors: a man between 18 and 29 years old in good health. CDR3s include the opening cysteine and the closing phenylalanine or tryptophan. Fields, in order: V gene, J gene, CDR3 protein.

V gene: TRBV2
J gene: TRBJ1-5
CDR3 protein: CASRQGTSNQPQHF

V gene: TRBV29-1
J gene: TRBJ2-2
CDR3 protein: CSAWDRGNTGELFF

V gene: TRBV4-3
J gene: TRBJ2-3
CDR3 protein: CASSRMSGTSGATDTQYF

V gene: TRBV6-1
J gene: TRBJ2-3
CDR3 protein: CASSGRRTDTQYF

V gene: TRBV7-9
J gene: TRBJ2-1
CDR3 protein: CASSLGEQFF

V gene: TRBV7-9
J gene: TRBJ2-2
CDR3 protein: CASSLVQNTGELFF

V gene: TRBV29-1
J gene: TRBJ2-5
CDR3 protein: CSVGSGTKETQYF

V gene: TRBV11-3
J gene: TRBJ2-5
CDR3 protein: CASSLTSGSETQYF

V gene: TRBV5-4
J gene: TRBJ2-3
CDR3 protein: CASSLEYTDTQYF

V gene: TRBV10-3
J gene: TRBJ1-1
CDR3 protein: CAILQGADTEAFF

V gene: TRBV5-1
J gene: TRBJ2-1
CDR3 protein: CASSPGTSAYNEQFF

V gene: TRBV20-1
J gene: TRBJ2-5
CDR3 protein: CSASSERTQYF

V gene: TRBV9
J gene: TRBJ2-7
CDR3 protein: CASSRTGEGYYEQYF

V gene: TRBV29-1
J gene: TRBJ2-1
CDR3 protein: CSVERGQVPFF

V gene: TRBV5-6
J gene: TRBJ2-2
CDR3 protein: CASSSGTSGRLTGELFF

V gene: TRBV7-2
J gene: TRBJ1-2
CDR3 protein: CASSLAPGPNYGYTF

V gene: TRBV13
J gene: TRBJ1-4
CDR3 protein: CASSGDRVREKLFF

V gene: TRBV11-2
J gene: TRBJ1-1
CDR3 protein: CASLAGTGGNTEAFF

V gene: TRBV30
J gene: TRBJ1-1
CDR3 protein: CAWTFGNTEAFF

V gene: TRBV6-1
J gene: TRBJ2-7
CDR3 protein: CASSEVGVMYF

V gene: TRBV28
J gene: TRBJ1-5
CDR3 protein: CASSLRQGVNQPQHF

V gene: TRBV30
J gene: TRBJ2-2
CDR3 protein: CAWSGQAVGGELFF

V gene: TRBV29-1
J gene: TRBJ2-5
CDR3 protein: CSGGSVTQYF

V gene: TRBV10-3
J gene: TRBJ1-4
CDR3 protein: CAISDSGPLMSEKLFF

V gene: TRBV5-1
J gene: TRBJ2-1
CDR3 protein: CASSSGLAAKNEQFF

V gene: TRBV5-1
J gene: TRBJ2-3
CDR3 protein: CASSLGDADTQYF

V gene: TRBV19
J gene: TRBJ1-1
CDR3 protein: CASSPMDTYNTEAFF

V gene: TRBV28
J gene: TRBJ2-7
CDR3 protein: CASSFPGSEQYF

V gene: TRBV19
J gene: TRBJ2-3
CDR3 protein: CASSRIPSLSTDTQYF

V gene: TRBV2
J gene: TRBJ1-6
CDR3 protein: CAITLSSYNSPLHF

V gene: TRBV18
J gene: TRBJ2-3
CDR3 protein: CASSQTSGVGPKTQYF

V gene: TRBV18
J gene: TRBJ1-1
CDR3 protein: CASSPRSTSMNTEAFF

V gene: TRBV30
J gene: TRBJ2-5
CDR3 protein: CAWGAGQTQYF

V gene: TRBV18
J gene: TRBJ1-1
CDR3 protein: CASSPPAMNTEAFF

V gene: TRBV11-2
J gene: TRBJ1-5
CDR3 protein: CASSPGEGRQPQHF

V gene: TRBV6-5
J gene: TRBJ1-4
CDR3 protein: CASSTRPNEKLFF

V gene: TRBV19
J gene: TRBJ2-5
CDR3 protein: CASSTDIGGVETQYF

V gene: TRBV6-6
J gene: TRBJ1-1
CDR3 protein: CASSYYENTEAFF

V gene: TRBV7-2
J gene: TRBJ1-2
CDR3 protein: CASSSEGQVYGYTF

V gene: TRBV11-2
J gene: TRBJ1-2
CDR3 protein: CASSGTGANYGYTF

V gene: TRBV10-3
J gene: TRBJ1-4
CDR3 protein: CAVGGANEKLFF

V gene: TRBV21-1
J gene: TRBJ2-7
CDR3 protein: CASSKWGGRHYYEQYF

V gene: TRBV27
J gene: TRBJ1-1
CDR3 protein: CASSVGMNTEAFF